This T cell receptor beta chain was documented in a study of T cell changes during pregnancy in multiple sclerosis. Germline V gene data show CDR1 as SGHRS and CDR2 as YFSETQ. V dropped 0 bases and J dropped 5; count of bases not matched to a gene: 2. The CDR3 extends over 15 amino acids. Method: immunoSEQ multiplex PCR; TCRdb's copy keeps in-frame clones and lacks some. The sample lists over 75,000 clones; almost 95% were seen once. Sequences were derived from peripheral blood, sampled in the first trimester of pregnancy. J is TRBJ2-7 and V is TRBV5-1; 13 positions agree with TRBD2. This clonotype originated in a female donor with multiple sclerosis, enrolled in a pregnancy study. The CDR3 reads CASSLAGTSGDEQYF. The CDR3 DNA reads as TGCGCCAGCAGCTTGGCCGGGACTAGCGGGGACGAGCAGTACTTC.